These 3 T cell receptor beta chains came from one sample sequenced in a study of blood T cell repertoires in COVID-19. Libraries were prepared by immunoSEQ multiplex PCR; TCRdb keeps only in-frame clonotypes and omits some of them. Found here are a few hundred thousand clones, about 89% of them singletons; the top ten hold about 2.1%. Input material: PBMCs or T cells enriched from blood (not recorded which). Every receptor here comes from a man aged 35 to 55 in a cohort exposed to, infected with or recovered from COVID-19 (not recorded which).

The J gene is TRBJ2-1, the V gene TRBV5-1; 8 bases are a match to TRBD2. Per the germline V gene, CDR1 is SGHRS and CDR2 is YFSETQ. The J segment lost 3 bases and the V segment lost 1 base, leaving 3 bases of the junction unmatched. The CDR3 is made up of 15 amino acids. CDR3 in amino acids: CASSLPGLDYNEQFF. The CDR3 DNA follows: TGCGCCAGCAGCTTGCCGGGACTAGACTACAATGAGCAGTTCTTC.

The rearrangement links TRBV18 to TRBJ2-5; perhaps TRBD2 as D (5 bases). V was trimmed by 2 bases and J by 5 bases, leaving 12 bases between them. The CDR3 is made up of 14 amino acids. Germline V gene sequence: CDR1 KGHSH, CDR2 LQKENI. The CDR3 loop is CASSPGSFSETQYF. In DNA, the CDR3 is TGTGCCAGCTCACCAGGGAGCTTTTCTGAGACCCAGTACTTC.

The chain joins TRBV14 to TRBJ2-2; TRBD2 is a possible D gene (5 bases). The V and J ends lost 4 bases and 6 bases respectively, with 9 bases between them. Looked up from germline, CDR1 is SGHDN and CDR2 is FVKESK. CDR3 size: 13 residues. Here the CDR3 reads CASSRNGAGELFF. For the CDR3, the DNA is TGTGCCAGCAGCCGAAACGGGGCCGGGGAGCTGTTTTTT.